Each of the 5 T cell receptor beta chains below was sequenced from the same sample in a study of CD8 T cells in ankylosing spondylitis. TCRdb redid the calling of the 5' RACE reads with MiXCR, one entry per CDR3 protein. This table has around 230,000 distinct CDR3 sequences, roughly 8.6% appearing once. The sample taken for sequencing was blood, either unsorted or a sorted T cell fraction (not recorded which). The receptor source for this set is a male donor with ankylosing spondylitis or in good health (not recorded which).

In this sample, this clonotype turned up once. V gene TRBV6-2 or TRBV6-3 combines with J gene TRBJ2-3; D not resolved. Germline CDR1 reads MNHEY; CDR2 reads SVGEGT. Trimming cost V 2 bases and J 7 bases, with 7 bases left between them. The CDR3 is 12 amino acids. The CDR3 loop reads CASSYVRNTQYF. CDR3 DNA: TGTGCCAGCAGTTACGTCCGGAATACGCAGTATTTT.

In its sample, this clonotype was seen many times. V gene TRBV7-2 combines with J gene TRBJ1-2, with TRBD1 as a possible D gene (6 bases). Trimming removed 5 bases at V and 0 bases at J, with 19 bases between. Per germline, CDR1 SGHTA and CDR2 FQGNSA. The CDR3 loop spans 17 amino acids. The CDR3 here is CASSRVPRTDANYGYTF. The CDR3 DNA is TGTGCCAGCAGCAGAGTTCCCCGGACAGATGCTAACTATGGCTACACCTTC.

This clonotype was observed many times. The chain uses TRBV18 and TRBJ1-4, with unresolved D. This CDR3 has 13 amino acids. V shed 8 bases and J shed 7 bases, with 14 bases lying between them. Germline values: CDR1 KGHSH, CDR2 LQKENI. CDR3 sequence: CASSPGAGEKLFF. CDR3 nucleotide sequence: TGTGCCAGCAGCCCGGGAGCGGGTGAAAAACTGTTTTTT.

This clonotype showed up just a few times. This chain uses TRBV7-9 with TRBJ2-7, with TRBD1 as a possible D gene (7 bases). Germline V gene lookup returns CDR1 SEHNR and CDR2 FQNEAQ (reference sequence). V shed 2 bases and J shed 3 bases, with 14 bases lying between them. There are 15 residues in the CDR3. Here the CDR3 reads CASSLSGGTDYEQYF. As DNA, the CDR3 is TGTGCCAGCAGCTTATCCGGCGGGACAGACTACGAGCAGTACTTC.

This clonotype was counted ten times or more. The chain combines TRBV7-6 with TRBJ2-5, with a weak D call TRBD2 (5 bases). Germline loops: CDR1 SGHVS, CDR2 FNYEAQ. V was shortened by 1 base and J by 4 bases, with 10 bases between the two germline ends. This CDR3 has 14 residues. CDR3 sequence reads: CASSLGVGLETQYF. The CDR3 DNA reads TGTGCCAGCAGCTTAGGCGTCGGACTAGAGACCCAGTACTTC.